The clone carrying this T cell receptor (beta chain) showed up many times. Its antigen is still unknown. The data were obtained in a study of blood T cells in healthy people across ages. Study-wide results and caveats: What prevented conclusive comparison of naive and antigen-experienced cells was that PBMCs were unsorted. Significant beta diversity loss was already apparent by age approximately 40, declining roughly linearly.

The second PCR ran 7 to 11 cycles with a sample-barcoded 5' primer and J-beta primers. All cDNA molecules were each tagged by a template-switch adaptor with 12 random nucleotides. TCRdb re-analysed the 5' RACE reads in MiXCR, keeping a single row per CDR3 protein. The data contain hundreds of thousands of distinct CDR3 sequences, about 30% of them singletons. The germline V gene encodes CDR1 DFQATT and CDR2 SNEGSKA (reference sequence). The V segment lost 0 bases and the J segment 9 bases; nucleotides outside the gene matches: 10. This CDR3 has 14 amino acids. This chain joins TRBV20-1 and TRBJ1-1; 7 bases line up with TRBD1. This receptor was obtained from a woman of 80 years or more in good health. Sequencing was carried out using blood. The CDR3 DNA sequence: TGCAGTGCTAGAGACCCAGATGCGACAGGGAAAGCTTTCTTT. As protein: CSARDPDATGKAFF.